This T cell receptor (beta chain) was obtained from a study of radiation and T cells in renal cell carcinoma. Whole-study context: Nephrectomy followed 15 Gy stereotactic body radiation by 4 weeks. Notes on the study in general: Top tumor clonotypes rose in blood 2 weeks post-radiation, then contracted. Without pretreatment biopsies, baseline tumor clonotype presence was undetermined.

As concerns this clone: Its antigen is undetermined.

TCRdb keeps only in-frame clones here, not all; method: immunoSEQ multiplex PCR. The data show 150,000 to 160,000 clones, with about 87% seen just once and over 10% held by the top ten. This sample's time point: blood 2 weeks post-SBRT. Documented treatment: 15 Gy SBRT to primary tumor, nephrectomy 4 weeks later. The patient's renal cell carcinoma had clear cell pathology. Per the germline V gene, CDR1 is SEHNR and CDR2 is FQNEAQ (reference sequence). V lost 1 base and J 2 bases, leaving 8 bases between the germline ends. This CDR3 has 14 amino acids. The sequence derives from a woman between 45 and 65 years old with renal cell carcinoma. The V gene is TRBV7-9, the J gene TRBJ1-1; D remains ambiguous. The specimen was blood, collected from a patient whose treatment included radiotherapy and nephrectomy. The CDR3 sequence: CASSLVAANTEAFF. The DNA for the CDR3 is TGTGCCAGCAGCTTAGTGGCAGCCAACACTGAAGCTTTCTTT.